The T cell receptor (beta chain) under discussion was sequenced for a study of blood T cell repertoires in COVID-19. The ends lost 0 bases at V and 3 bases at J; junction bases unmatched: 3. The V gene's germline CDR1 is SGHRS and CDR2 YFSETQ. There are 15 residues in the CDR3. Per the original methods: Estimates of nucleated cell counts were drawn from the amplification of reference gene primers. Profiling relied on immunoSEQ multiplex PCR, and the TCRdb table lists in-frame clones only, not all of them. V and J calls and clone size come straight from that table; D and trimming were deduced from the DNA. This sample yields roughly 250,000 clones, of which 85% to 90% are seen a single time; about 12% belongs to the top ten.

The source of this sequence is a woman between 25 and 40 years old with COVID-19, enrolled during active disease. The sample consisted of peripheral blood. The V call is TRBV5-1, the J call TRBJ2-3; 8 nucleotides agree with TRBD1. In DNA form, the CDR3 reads TGCGCCAGCAGCTTGGGGGGACAGGCGACAGATACGCAGTATTTT. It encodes CASSLGGQATDTQYF.